These 26 T cell receptor beta chains were all obtained from the same sample, sequenced in a study of blood T cell repertoires in COVID-19. Data came from immunoSEQ multiplex PCR; TCRdb stores just in-frame clones and leaves some out. Here the sample spans 200,000 to 300,000 clones, about 90% being singletons. The sequencing sample was made of peripheral blood. These receptors came from a woman between 40 and 55 years old with acute or convalescent COVID-19.

The J gene is TRBJ2-1, the V gene TRBV6-5, with TRBD2 matching 7 bases. Losses at the gene ends were 0 bases for V and 7 bases for J; bases not matched to a gene: 0. The CDR3 runs to 13 residues. Per germline, CDR1 MNHEY and CDR2 SVGAGI. As DNA, the CDR3 is TGTGCCAGCAGTTACTCGGGACTAAATGAGCAGTTCTTC. Translated: CASSYSGLNEQFF.

This rearrangement joins TRBV19 to TRBJ1-1; D not resolved. Trimming left V 9 bases short and J 4 bases short, with 18 bases between. Looked up from germline, CDR1 is LNHDA and CDR2 is SQIVND (reference sequence). There are 14 residues in the CDR3. CDR3 DNA: TGTGCCAGCACCTATGGTGGGGAGGGCACTGAAGCTTTCTTT. It specifies CASTYGGEGTEAFF.

This rearrangement joins TRBV5-4 to TRBJ1-4; TRBD1 matches at 8 bases. V lost 2 bases and J lost 6; bases outside the gene matches: 3. This CDR3 is built from 14 residues. Germline values: CDR1 SGHNT, CDR2 YYREEE (reference sequence). The CDR3: CASSFGTGYEKLFF. DNA of the CDR3: TGTGCCAGCAGCTTTGGGACAGGCTATGAAAAACTGTTTTTT.

V is TRBV6-2 or TRBV6-3 and J is TRBJ2-7, with TRBD2 matching over 11 bases. This CDR3 contains 17 residues. CDR1 and CDR2 (germline): MNHEY, SVGEGT. V shed 5 bases and J 1 base; nucleotides not matched to a gene: 10. The CDR3 loop reads CASSNEGGLAVSYEQYV. CDR3 sequence (DNA): TGTGCCAGCAGTAACGAGGGGGGACTAGCGGTTTCCTACGAGCAGTACGTC.

The chain combines TRBV5-1 with TRBJ2-3, with TRBD2 identical over 12 bases. V gave up 3 bases and J gave up 3 bases; unmatched junction bases: 5. CDR1 SGHRS and CDR2 YFSETQ come from the germline V gene. This CDR3 region has 16 residues. In nucleotides, the CDR3 is TGCGCCAGCAGCTCCCTAGCGGGGGGGCAGACAGATACGCAGTATTTT. Amino acids: CASSSLAGGQTDTQYF.

This chain uses TRBV19 with TRBJ1-1; no definite D call. V was cut by 7 bases and J by 0 bases, with 3 bases left in between. The germline V gene encodes CDR1 LNHDA and CDR2 SQIVND (reference sequence). CDR3 size: 11 residues. The chain's CDR3 is CASTVNTEAFF. The CDR3 DNA reads TGTGCCAGTACGGTGAACACTGAAGCTTTCTTT.

The chain has TRBV7-3 and TRBJ2-3, with TRBD1 as a possible D gene (6 bases). V lost 3 bases and J lost 1, with 8 bases in between. The CDR3 extends over 14 amino acids. The germline CDR1 and CDR2 sequences are SGHTA and FQGTGA. Here the CDR3 DNA reads TGTGCCAGCAGCTTTGGGGGCCGCACAGATACGCAGTATTTT. As protein: CASSFGGRTDTQYF. Full variable domain (outside the CDR3, taken from reference TRBV7-3 and TRBJ2-3): GAGVSQTPSNKVTEKGKYVELRCDPISGHTALYWYRQSLGQGPEFLIYFQGTGAADDSGLPNDRFFAVRPEGSVSTLKIQRTERGDSAVYLCASSFGGRTDTQYFGPGTRLTVL.

This chain uses TRBV4-2 with TRBJ1-2; weak D call: TRBD1 (5 bases). The CDR3 contains 16 residues. Germline V gene sequence: CDR1 LGHNA, CDR2 YNFKEQ. Trimming pared 0 bases from V and 7 bases from J, leaving 18 bases between. The CDR3 loop is CASSQEGTRPPAGYTF. CDR3 nucleotides: TGTGCCAGCAGCCAAGAGGGGACTCGGCCTCCGGCTGGCTACACCTTC.

The V and J genes are TRBV7-9 and TRBJ1-5; 7 nucleotides align to TRBD1. Germline V lookup: CDR1 SEHNR, CDR2 FQNEAQ (reference sequence). The CDR3 loop spans 14 amino acids. The V and J ends lost 4 bases and 4 bases, in that order; junction bases with no gene match: 4. In DNA form, the CDR3 reads TGTGCCAGCAGCTCCGGGACAGCGAATCAGCCCCAGCATTTT. Encoded protein: CASSSGTANQPQHF.

The chain combines TRBV27 with TRBJ1-1, with a tentative D call TRBD1 (5 bases). The CDR3 has 15 residues. Deletions cut 5 bases from V and 1 base from J, with 14 bases between. Germline assignment: CDR1 MNHEY and CDR2 SMNVEV (reference sequence). CDR3 amino acids: CASSLYGGQNTEAFF. CDR3 in DNA: TGTGCCAGCAGTCTTTACGGTGGACAGAACACTGAAGCTTTCTTT.

The J gene is TRBJ2-1, the V gene TRBV11-1, with 9 bases fitting TRBD1. V shed 1 base, J shed 7 bases, and the junction held 8 bases outside the gene matches. CDR1 is SGHAT, CDR2 FQDESV, per germline (reference sequence). CDR3 length: 16 residues. The CDR3 is CASSLVTGTGRNEQFF. The CDR3 region has the DNA TGTGCCAGCAGCTTAGTTACCGGGACAGGGAGAAATGAGCAGTTCTTC.

The chain employs TRBV19 and TRBJ2-1, with 10 bases fitting TRBD2. Losses at the gene ends were 5 bases for V and 0 bases for J; bases not matched to a gene: 10. CDR1 is LNHDA and CDR2 is SQIVND in the germline V gene (reference sequence). This CDR3 has 18 amino acids. The CDR3 DNA sequence: TGTGCCAGTAGTTTTTTTAGCGGGGGGTCCCCCTCCTACAATGAGCAGTTCTTC. Translation gives CASSFFSGGSPSYNEQFF.

The chain has TRBV5-8 and TRBJ1-1, with 10 bases fitting TRBD1. The CDR3 covers 13 residues. The ends lost 5 bases at V and 3 bases at J; junction bases unmatched: 1. The germline V gene encodes CDR1 SGHTS and CDR2 YDEGEE. CDR3 sequence reads: CASRGQGDTEAFF. The DNA for the CDR3 is TGTGCCAGCAGAGGACAGGGGGACACTGAAGCTTTCTTT.

The rearrangement uses TRBV15 and TRBJ1-1; D unclear. V was trimmed by 3 bases and J by 1 base, leaving 9 bases between them. CDR1 and CDR2 from the germline V gene are LNHNV and YYDKDF (reference sequence). The CDR3 consists of 14 residues. The CDR3 coding sequence is TGTGCCACCAGCAGTTTAGATGGGAACACTGAAGCTTTCTTT. Its protein product is CATSSLDGNTEAFF.

J is TRBJ1-1 and V is TRBV28; no reliable D call. Per the germline V gene, CDR1 is MDHEN and CDR2 is SYDVKM. The CDR3 is 14 amino acids. Trimming left V 9 bases short and J 3 bases short, with 17 bases between. CDR3 loop: CASQSGRRDTEAFF. The CDR3 nucleotides read TGTGCCAGTCAAAGCGGGCGACGGGACACTGAAGCTTTCTTT.

This clone was detected a few times. The V call is TRBV15, the J call TRBJ1-1; D not certain. Germline V gene data show CDR1 as LNHNV and CDR2 as YYDKDF (reference sequence). V gave up 0 bases and J gave up 9 bases, with 8 bases separating them. The CDR3 consists of 12 residues. CDR3 region: CATSREEHKAFF. Written as DNA, the CDR3 is TGTGCCACCAGCAGAGAAGAGCATAAAGCTTTCTTT.

This clone was counted only a few times. The J gene is TRBJ2-2, the V gene TRBV2, with D maybe TRBD1 (5 bases). The V gene's germline CDR1 is SNHLY and CDR2 FYNNEI. V gave up 4 bases and J gave up 5 bases, with 14 bases separating them. CDR3 size: 15 residues. The CDR3 nucleotides are TGTGCCAGCAGTGGGACCCTGGGGCGGACCGGGGAGCTGTTTTTT. Amino acids: CASSGTLGRTGELFF.

This clone was seen once. The chain combines TRBV30 with TRBJ1-2; no clear D. Deletions cut 0 bases from V and 7 bases from J, with 9 bases between. The CDR3 has 12 amino acids. Germline values: CDR1 GTSNPN, CDR2 SVGIG (reference sequence). CDR3 sequence (DNA): TGTGCCTGGAGTGTCCGGGAACCTGGCTACACCTTC. As protein: CAWSVREPGYTF.

This clone was observed a single time. V gene TRBV5-4 combines with J gene TRBJ1-5; 8 bases are a match to TRBD1. Germline V gives CDR1 SGHNT, CDR2 YYREEE (reference sequence). The V segment lost 3 bases and the J segment 2 bases; nucleotides outside the gene matches: 1. This CDR3 spans 14 amino acids. CDR3: CASSSGQGNQPQHF. For the CDR3, the DNA is TGTGCCAGCAGCTCGGGACAGGGCAATCAGCCCCAGCATTTT. Full variable domain (rest looked up from reference TRBV5-4 and TRBJ1-5): ETGVTQSPTHLIKTRGQQVTLRCSSQSGHNTVSWYQQALGQGPQFIFQYYREEENGRGNFPPRFSGLQFPNYSSELNVNALELDDSALYLCASSSGQGNQPQHFGDGTRLSIL.

The chain couples TRBV6-4 to TRBJ1-2, with D unresolved. This CDR3 region has 16 residues. Trimming pared 0 bases from V and 2 bases from J, leaving 13 bases between. Germline-derived CDR1 and CDR2 are MRHNA and SNTAGT. The CDR3 bases are TGTGCCAGCAGTGACTCCCGAAGAGGGAAAAACTATGGCTACACCTTC. This encodes CASSDSRRGKNYGYTF.

The CDR3 DNA follows: TGTGCCAGCAGTTTATCGGGACTCAAGGGCAATGAGCAGTTCTTC. This gives the protein CASSLSGLKGNEQFF. This rearrangement joins TRBV27 to TRBJ2-1, with a possible D match to TRBD2 (6 bases). This CDR3 region has 15 residues. Trimming took off 0 bases at V and 6 bases at J, with 12 bases between the two ends. Germline V gene sequence: CDR1 MNHEY, CDR2 SMNVEV (reference sequence).

The gene calls are TRBV4-2 and TRBJ2-2; the match to TRBD1 covers 9 bases. The CDR3 spans 14 residues. The J segment lost 6 bases and the V segment lost 3 bases, leaving 2 bases of the junction unmatched. Germline values: CDR1 LGHNA, CDR2 YNFKEQ. The DNA for the CDR3 is TGTGCCAGCAGCCACAGACAGGGGGCCGGGGAGCTGTTTTTT. Translation gives CASSHRQGAGELFF.

The chain employs TRBV27 and TRBJ2-2; weak D call: TRBD1 (7 bases). There are 16 residues in the CDR3. V was shortened by 2 bases and J by 4 bases, with 14 bases between the two germline ends. Germline lookup yields CDR1 MNHEY and CDR2 SMNVEV (reference sequence). CDR3 sequence reads: CASSLQGGRPTGELFF. CDR3 nucleotides: TGTGCCAGCAGTTTACAGGGGGGCCGTCCCACCGGGGAGCTGTTTTTT.

The chain links TRBV2 to TRBJ1-2; D may be TRBD1 (6 bases). The CDR3 is 13 residues long. The V end was cut by 2 bases, the J end by 4 bases, with 8 bases between. Germline CDR1 SNHLY, CDR2 FYNNEI. The CDR3 coding sequence is TGTGCCAGCAGTGAACAGGGGCGCTATGGCTACACCTTC. It specifies CASSEQGRYGYTF.

The V gene is TRBV19, the J gene TRBJ2-3, with TRBD2 matching 8 bases. The CDR3 sequence is 14 residues long. V lost 7 bases, J lost 4 bases, and 7 bases stayed unmatched. Per the germline V gene, CDR1 is LNHDA and CDR2 is SQIVND (reference sequence). The CDR3 spells CASTIRGGSDTQYF. The CDR3 DNA is TGTGCCAGTACCATCCGGGGGGGATCAGATACGCAGTATTTT.

The J gene is TRBJ1-2, the V gene TRBV7-2; 7 bases line up with TRBD1. CDR1 and CDR2 from the germline V gene are SGHTA and FQGNSA. Germline trimming cut 3 bases from V and 2 bases from J; bases unmatched to any gene: 6. CDR3 length equals 15 residues. CDR3 in DNA: TGTGCCAGCAGCTTGAAGACAGGGCTAAACTATGGCTACACCTTC. As protein: CASSLKTGLNYGYTF. Drawing the rest from reference TRBV7-2 and TRBJ1-2, the complete variable domain is GAGVSQSPSNKVTEKGKDVELRCDPISGHTALYWYRQSLGQGLEFLIYFQGNSAPDKSGLPSDRFSAERTGGSVSTLTIQRTQQEDSAVYLCASSLKTGLNYGYTFGSGTRLTVV.